The source of this T cell receptor (beta chain) is a study of vaccination effects on CD4 cells after COVID-19. The repertoire was sequenced with immunoSEQ multiplex PCR; TCRdb's copy has only in-frame clones and lacks some. The repertoire consists of tens of thousands of clones, with 60% to 80% occurring once and the leading ten covering 6%. J was trimmed by 5 bases and V by 3 bases; bases with no gene match: 15. CDR1 and CDR2 from the germline V gene are MGHDK and SYGVNS. The CDR3 totals 18 residues. As to this clone: Its antigen remains unknown.

Notes on the study in general: The study, lacking early post-infection timepoints, had few convalescent patients.

Expansion with viral peptide pools was applied to antigen-specific CD4+ T cells by the ViraFEST assay prior to sequencing. A 10-day culture period preceded the isolation of CD4+ T cells. Vaccinated recipients, who were negative for nucleocapsid antibodies, had no history of SARS-CoV-2 infection. Researchers reported culturing 2 million to 2.5 million PBMC in each well, adding 8 to 10 IU/ml IL-2 and around 10 ug/ml peptides. At days 3 and 7, half of the medium was exchanged for IL-2 medium. Here the sequenced sample was CD4+ T cells from PBMCs cultured with HCoV-OC43 spike peptides, taken before COVID-19 vaccination. Subset defined: HCoV-OC43 spike overlapping peptide pool stimulation. This receptor was taken from a human donor who received a COVID-19 vaccine. The chain uses TRBV25-1 and TRBJ1-5, with 8 bases fitting TRBD1. CDR3 loop: CASSDPDPRQGRDQPQHF. DNA for the CDR3: TGTGCCAGCAGTGACCCCGATCCGAGACAGGGGCGGGATCAGCCCCAGCATTTT.